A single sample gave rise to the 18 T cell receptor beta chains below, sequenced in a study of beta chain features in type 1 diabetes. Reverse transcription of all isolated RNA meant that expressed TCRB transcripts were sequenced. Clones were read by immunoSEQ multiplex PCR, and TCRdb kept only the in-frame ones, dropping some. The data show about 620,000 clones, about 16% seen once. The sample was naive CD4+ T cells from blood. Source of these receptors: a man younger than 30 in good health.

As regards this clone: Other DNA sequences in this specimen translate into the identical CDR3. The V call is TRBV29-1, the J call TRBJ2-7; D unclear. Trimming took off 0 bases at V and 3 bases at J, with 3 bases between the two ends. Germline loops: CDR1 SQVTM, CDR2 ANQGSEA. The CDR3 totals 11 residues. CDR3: CSVEEGYEQYF. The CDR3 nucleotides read TGCAGCGTTGAAGAGGGCTACGAGCAGTACTTC.

The CDR3 region is CASSFSGLDYNEQFF. CDR3 bases: TGCGCCAGCAGCTTTTCGGGACTAGACTACAATGAGCAGTTCTTC. This chain joins TRBV5-1 and TRBJ2-1; TRBD2 aligns across 8 bases. Per germline, CDR1 SGHRS and CDR2 YFSETQ. The V gene end was trimmed by 2 bases and the J gene end by 3 bases; junction bases not matched to a gene: 4. The CDR3 contains 15 residues.

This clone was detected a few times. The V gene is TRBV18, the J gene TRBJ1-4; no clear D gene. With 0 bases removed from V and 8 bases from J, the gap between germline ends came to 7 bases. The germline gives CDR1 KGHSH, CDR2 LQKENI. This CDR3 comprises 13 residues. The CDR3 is CASSPPSREKLFF. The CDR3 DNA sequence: TGTGCCAGCTCACCACCCAGCAGGGAAAAACTGTTTTTT. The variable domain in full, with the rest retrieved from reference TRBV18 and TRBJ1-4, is NAGVMQNPRHLVRRRGQEARLRCSPMKGHSHVYWYRQLPEEGLKFMVYLQKENIIDESGMPKERFSAEFPKEGPSILRIQQVVRGDSAAYFCASSPPSREKLFFGSGTQLSVL.

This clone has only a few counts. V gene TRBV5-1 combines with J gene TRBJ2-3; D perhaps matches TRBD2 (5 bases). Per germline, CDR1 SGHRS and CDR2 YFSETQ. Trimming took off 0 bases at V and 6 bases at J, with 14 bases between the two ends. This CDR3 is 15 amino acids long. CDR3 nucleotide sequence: TGCGCCAGCAGCTTGGCGATTCGGGGAATCGATACGCAGTATTTT. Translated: CASSLAIRGIDTQYF.

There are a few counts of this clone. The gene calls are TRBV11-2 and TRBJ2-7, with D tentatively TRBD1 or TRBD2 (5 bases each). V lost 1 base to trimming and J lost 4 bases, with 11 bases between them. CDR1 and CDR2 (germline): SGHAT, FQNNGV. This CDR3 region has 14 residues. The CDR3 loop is CASSLGGARYEQYF. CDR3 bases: TGTGCCAGCAGCTTAGGAGGGGCGCGGTACGAGCAGTACTTC.

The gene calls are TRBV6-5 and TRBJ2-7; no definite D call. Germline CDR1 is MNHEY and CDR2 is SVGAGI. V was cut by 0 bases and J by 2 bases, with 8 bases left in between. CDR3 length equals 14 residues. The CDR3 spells CASSYSRTTYEQYF. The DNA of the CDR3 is TGTGCCAGCAGTTACTCGAGAACCACCTACGAGCAGTACTTC.

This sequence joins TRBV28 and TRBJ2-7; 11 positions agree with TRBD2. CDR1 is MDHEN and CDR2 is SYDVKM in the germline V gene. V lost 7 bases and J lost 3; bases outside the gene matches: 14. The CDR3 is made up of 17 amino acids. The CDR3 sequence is CASTRRLGLAGGYEQYF. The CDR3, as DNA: TGTGCCAGCACCCGGCGCTTAGGCCTAGCGGGAGGCTACGAGCAGTACTTC.

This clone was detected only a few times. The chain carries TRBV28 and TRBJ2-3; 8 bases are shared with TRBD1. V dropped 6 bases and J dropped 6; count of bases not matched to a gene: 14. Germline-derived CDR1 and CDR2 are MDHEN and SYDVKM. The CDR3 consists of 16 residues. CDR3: CASSTWTGFNRDTQYF. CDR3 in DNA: TGTGCCAGCAGCACTTGGACAGGGTTCAATAGGGATACGCAGTATTTT.

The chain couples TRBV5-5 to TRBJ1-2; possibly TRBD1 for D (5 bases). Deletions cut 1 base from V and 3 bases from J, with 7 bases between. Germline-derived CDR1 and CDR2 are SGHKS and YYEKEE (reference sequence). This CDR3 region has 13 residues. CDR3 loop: CASSLWGDYGYTF. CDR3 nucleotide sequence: TGTGCCAGCAGCTTGTGGGGGGACTATGGCTACACCTTC.

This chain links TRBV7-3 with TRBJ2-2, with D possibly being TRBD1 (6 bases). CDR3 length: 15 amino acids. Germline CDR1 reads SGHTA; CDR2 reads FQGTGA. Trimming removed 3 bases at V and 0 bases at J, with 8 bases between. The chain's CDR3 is CASSFRTANTGELFF. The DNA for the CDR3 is TGTGCCAGCAGCTTCAGGACAGCGAACACCGGGGAGCTGTTTTTT.

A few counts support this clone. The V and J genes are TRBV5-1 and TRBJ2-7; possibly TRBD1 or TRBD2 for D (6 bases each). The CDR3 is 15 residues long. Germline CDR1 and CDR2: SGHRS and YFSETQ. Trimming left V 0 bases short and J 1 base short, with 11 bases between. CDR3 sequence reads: CASSLGGTQSYEQYF. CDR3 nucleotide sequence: TGCGCCAGCAGCTTGGGCGGGACACAATCCTACGAGCAGTACTTC.

CDR3 in amino acids: CAISLGSVGADTQYF. CDR3 DNA: TGTGCCATCAGCCTCGGTTCTGTGGGAGCAGATACGCAGTATTTT. The gene calls are TRBV10-3 and TRBJ2-3, with a possible D match to TRBD2 (5 bases). V dropped 6 bases and J dropped 4 bases, with 17 bases sitting between them. This CDR3 region has 15 residues. Germline V CDR1 and CDR2: ENHRY, SYGVKD.

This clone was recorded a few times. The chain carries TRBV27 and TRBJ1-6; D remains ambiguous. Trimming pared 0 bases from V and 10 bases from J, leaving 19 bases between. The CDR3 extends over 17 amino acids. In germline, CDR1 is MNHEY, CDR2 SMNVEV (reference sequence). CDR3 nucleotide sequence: TGTGCCAGCAGTTTATCCCGCCTTCGGGAGTTAGGCTCACCCCTCCACTTT. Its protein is CASSLSRLRELGSPLHF.

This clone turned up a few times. The CDR3 sequence: CASSWGSRGHEQYF. The CDR3 coding sequence is TGCGCCAGCAGCTGGGGGTCGAGGGGCCACGAGCAGTACTTC. The chain combines TRBV5-1 with TRBJ2-7; possibly TRBD1 or TRBD2 for D (5 bases each). The V end was cut by 3 bases, the J end by 5 bases, with 15 bases between. Germline V lookup: CDR1 SGHRS, CDR2 YFSETQ. CDR3 size: 14 residues.

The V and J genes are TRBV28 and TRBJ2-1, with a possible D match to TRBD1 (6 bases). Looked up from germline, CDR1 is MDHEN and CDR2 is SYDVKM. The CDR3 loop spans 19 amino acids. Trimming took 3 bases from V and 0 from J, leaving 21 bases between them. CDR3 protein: CASSFLRFPDRNSYNEQFF. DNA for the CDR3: TGTGCCAGCAGTTTCTTACGTTTCCCTGACAGGAACTCCTACAATGAGCAGTTCTTC.

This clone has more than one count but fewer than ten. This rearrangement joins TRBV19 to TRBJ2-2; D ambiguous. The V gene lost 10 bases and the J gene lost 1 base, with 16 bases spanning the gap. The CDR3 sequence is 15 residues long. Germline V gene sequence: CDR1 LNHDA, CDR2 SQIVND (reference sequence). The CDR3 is CATRRQAQNTGELFF. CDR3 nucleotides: TGTGCCACCCGCAGGCAGGCCCAGAACACCGGGGAGCTGTTTTTT.

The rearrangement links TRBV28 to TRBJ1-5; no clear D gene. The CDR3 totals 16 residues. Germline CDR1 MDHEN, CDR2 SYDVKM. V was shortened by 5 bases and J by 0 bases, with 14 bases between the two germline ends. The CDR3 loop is CASSIGGANSNQPQHF. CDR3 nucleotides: TGTGCCAGCAGTATTGGAGGAGCTAATAGCAATCAGCCCCAGCATTTT.

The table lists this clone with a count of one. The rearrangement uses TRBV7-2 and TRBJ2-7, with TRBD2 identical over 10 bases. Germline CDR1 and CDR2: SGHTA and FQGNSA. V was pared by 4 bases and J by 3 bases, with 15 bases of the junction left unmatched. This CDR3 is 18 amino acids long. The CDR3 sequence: CASSSPRQGLAPFYEQYF. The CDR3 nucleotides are TGTGCCAGCAGCTCCCCCCGCCAGGGACTAGCGCCGTTCTACGAGCAGTACTTC. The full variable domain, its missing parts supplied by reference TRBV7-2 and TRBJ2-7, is GAGVSQSPSNKVTEKGKDVELRCDPISGHTALYWYRQSLGQGLEFLIYFQGNSAPDKSGLPSDRFSAERTGGSVSTLTIQRTQQEDSAVYLCASSSPRQGLAPFYEQYFGPGTRLTVT.